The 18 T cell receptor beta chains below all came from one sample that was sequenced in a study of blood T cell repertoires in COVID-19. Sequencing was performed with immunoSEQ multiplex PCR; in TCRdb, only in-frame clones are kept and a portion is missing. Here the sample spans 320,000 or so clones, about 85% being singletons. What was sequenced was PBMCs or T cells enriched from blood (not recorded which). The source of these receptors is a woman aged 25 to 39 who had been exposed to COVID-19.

Written as DNA, the CDR3 is TGTGCCAGCAGCTTAGACGGACAGGGCTACGAGCAGTACTTC. Its protein product is CASSLDGQGYEQYF. The rearrangement joins TRBV11-3 to TRBJ2-7, with TRBD1 matching 8 bases. The V segment lost 0 bases and the J segment 3 bases; nucleotides outside the gene matches: 1. CDR3 length: 14 residues. Germline-derived CDR1 and CDR2 are SGHNT and YENEEA.

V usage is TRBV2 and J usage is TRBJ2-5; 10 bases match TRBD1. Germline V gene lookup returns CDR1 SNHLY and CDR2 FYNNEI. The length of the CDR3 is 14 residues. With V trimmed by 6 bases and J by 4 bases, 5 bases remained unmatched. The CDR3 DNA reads TGTGCCAGCAGCCGGGACAGGGGCAGAGAGACCCAGTACTTC. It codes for CASSRDRGRETQYF.

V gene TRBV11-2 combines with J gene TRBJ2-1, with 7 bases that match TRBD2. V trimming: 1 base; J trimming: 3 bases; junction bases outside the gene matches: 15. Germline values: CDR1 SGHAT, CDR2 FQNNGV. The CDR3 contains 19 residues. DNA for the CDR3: TGTGCCAGCAGCTTAGTTCGCCGTCAGGAGCGGGGCGTCTACAATGAGCAGTTCTTC. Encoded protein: CASSLVRRQERGVYNEQFF.

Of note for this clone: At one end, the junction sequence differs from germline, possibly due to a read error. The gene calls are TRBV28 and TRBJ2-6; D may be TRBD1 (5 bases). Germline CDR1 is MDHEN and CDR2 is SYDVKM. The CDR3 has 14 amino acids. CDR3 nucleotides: TGTGCCAGCAGTTTAGACTCTGGGGCCAACGTCCCGACTTTC. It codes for CASSLDSGANVPTF.

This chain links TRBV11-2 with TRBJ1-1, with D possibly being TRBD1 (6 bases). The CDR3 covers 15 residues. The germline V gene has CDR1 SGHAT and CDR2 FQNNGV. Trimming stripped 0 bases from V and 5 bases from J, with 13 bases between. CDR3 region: CASSLDGGGRTEAFF. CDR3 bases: TGTGCCAGCAGCTTAGATGGCGGGGGGCGAACTGAAGCTTTCTTT.

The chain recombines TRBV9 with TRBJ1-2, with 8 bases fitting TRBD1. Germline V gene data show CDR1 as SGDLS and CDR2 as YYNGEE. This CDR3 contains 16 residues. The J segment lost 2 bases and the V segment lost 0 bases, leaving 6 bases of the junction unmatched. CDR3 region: CASSVGPQGGNYGYTF. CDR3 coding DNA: TGTGCCAGCAGCGTAGGACCACAGGGGGGAAACTATGGCTACACCTTC.

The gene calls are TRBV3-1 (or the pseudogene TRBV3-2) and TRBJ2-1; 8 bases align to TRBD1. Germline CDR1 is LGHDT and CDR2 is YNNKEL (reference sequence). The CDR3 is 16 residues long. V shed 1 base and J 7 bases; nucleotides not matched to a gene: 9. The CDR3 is CASSQGRTTGANEQFF. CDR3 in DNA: TGTGCCAGCAGCCAAGGTAGGACGACAGGGGCAAATGAGCAGTTCTTC.

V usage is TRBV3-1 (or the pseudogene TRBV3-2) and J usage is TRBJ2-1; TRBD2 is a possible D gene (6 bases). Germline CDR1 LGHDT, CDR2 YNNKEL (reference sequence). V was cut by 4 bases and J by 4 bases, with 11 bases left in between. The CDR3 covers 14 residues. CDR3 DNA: TGTGCCAGCAGCCGAGGCGGGGAGTACAATGAGCAGTTCTTC. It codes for CASSRGGEYNEQFF.

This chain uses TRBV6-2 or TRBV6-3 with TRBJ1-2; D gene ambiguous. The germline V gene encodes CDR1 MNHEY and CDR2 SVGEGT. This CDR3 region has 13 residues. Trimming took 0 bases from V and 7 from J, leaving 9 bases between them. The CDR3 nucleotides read TGTGCCAGCAGTTACTCGCAGGTCGCTGGCTACACCTTC. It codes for CASSYSQVAGYTF.

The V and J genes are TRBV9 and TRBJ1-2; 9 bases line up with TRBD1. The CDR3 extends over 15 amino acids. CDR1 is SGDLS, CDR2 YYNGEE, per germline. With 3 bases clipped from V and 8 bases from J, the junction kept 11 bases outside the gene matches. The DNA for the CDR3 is TGTGCCAGCAGCGGCGAAACACAGGGGGCGGAAGGCTACACCTTC. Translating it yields CASSGETQGAEGYTF.

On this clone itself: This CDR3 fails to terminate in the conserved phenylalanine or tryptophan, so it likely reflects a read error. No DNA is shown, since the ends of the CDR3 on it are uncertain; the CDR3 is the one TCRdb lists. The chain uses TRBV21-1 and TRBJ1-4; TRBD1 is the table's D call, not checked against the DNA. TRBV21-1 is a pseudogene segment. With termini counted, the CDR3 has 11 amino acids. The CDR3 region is CASSKGGQGAR.

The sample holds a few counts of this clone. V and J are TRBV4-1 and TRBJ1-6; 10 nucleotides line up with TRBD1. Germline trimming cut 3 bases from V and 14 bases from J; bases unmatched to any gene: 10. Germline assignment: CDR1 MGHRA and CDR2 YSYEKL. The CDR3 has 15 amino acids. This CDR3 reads CASSQATGGPGTLHF. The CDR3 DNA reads TGCGCCAGCAGCCAGGCGACAGGGGGCCCAGGGACCCTCCACTTT.

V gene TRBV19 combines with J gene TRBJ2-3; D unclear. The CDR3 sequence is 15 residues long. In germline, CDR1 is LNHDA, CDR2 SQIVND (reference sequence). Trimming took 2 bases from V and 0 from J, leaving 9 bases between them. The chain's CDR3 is CASSITQVSTDTQYF. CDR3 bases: TGTGCCAGTAGTATAACCCAGGTTAGCACAGATACGCAGTATTTT. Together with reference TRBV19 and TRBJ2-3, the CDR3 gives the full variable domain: DGGITQSPKYLFRKEGQNVTLSCEQNLNHDAMYWYRQDPGQGLRLIYYSQIVNDFQKGDIAEGYSVSREKKESFPLTVTSAQKNPTAFYLCASSITQVSTDTQYFGPGTRLTVL.

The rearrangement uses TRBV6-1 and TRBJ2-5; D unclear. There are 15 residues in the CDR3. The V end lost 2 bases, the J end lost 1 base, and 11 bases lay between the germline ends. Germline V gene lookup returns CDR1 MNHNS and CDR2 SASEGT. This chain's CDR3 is CASSEFSMAQETQYF. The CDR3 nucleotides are TGTGCCAGCAGTGAATTTTCGATGGCCCAAGAGACCCAGTACTTC.

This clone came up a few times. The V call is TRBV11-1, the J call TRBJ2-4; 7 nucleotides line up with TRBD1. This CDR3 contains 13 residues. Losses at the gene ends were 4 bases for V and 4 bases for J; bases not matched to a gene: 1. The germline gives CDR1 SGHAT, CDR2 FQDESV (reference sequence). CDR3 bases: TGTGCCAGCAGCTCGGGACAGAAAAACATTCAGTACTTC. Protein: CASSSGQKNIQYF.

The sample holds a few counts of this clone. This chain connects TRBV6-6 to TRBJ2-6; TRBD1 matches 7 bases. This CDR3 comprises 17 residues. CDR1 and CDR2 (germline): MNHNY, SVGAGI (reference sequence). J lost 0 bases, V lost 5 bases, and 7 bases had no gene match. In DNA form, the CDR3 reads TGTGCCAGCAGTCAGACAGGGTTTTCCTCTGGGGCCAACGTCCTGACTTTC. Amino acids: CASSQTGFSSGANVLTF.

CDR3 nucleotide sequence: TGTGCCAGCAGCTCCGGACGTGGGACAGATGGTGAGCAGTTCTTC. Its protein product is CASSSGRGTDGEQFF. This chain links TRBV11-3 with TRBJ2-1; 7 nucleotides align to TRBD1. The junction had 12 bases not matched to a gene; V was cut back by 4 bases and J by 9 bases. The germline V gene has CDR1 SGHNT and CDR2 YENEEA. The CDR3 loop spans 15 amino acids.

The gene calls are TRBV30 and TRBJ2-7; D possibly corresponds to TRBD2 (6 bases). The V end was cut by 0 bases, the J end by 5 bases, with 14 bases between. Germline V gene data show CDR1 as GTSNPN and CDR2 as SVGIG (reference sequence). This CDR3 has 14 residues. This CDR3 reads CAWSVSGVRDEQYF. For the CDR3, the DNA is TGTGCCTGGAGTGTGTCGGGGGTAAGGGACGAGCAGTACTTC.